The T cell receptor (beta chain) described here comes from a study of cytomegalovirus exposure and HLA in healthy donors. Primers included in the PCR were 60 Vbeta and 13 Jbeta primers. Profiled with immunoSEQ multiplex PCR; TCRdb holds only in-frame clones, not every one. The sample holds roughly 160,000 clones, roughly 80% seen once. This clone was seen a handful of times. CDR1 and CDR2 (germline): LNHDA, SQIVND (reference sequence). This CDR3 is 14 amino acids long. The trim removed 7 bases at V and 2 bases at J, leaving 7 bases unmatched. This sequence was found in a male donor in good health and CMV-seropositive. Sequencing input: PBMCs. This chain joins TRBV19 and TRBJ2-7; 8 positions agree with TRBD2. CDR3 coding DNA: TGTGCCAGTAAAGGCGGGGGGCCTGCCTACGAGCAGTACTTC. It codes for CASKGGGPAYEQYF.